This TCR beta chain was sequenced during a study of beta chain features in type 1 diabetes. In the study overall: The patients were much like the healthy donors in age, gender and cell yields. General study results and limits: Within each of all four CD4+ subsets, Type 1 diabetes patients had TCRB CDR3s that were moderately but significantly shorter.

CD45RO/CCR7/CD25/CD127/CD95/CD27 separated CD4+ naive, central memory, regulatory and stem cell-like memory cells by sorting. Sorted populations all exceeded 95% purity. Isolated RNA was reverse transcribed in full, so expressed TCRB transcripts were sequenced. Sequenced by immunoSEQ multiplex PCR; TCRdb stores in-frame clones only, minus some. The profile covers 120,000 to 150,000 clones, with 9% to 10% appearing a single time and approximately 0.65% taken by the ten largest. Germline-derived CDR1 and CDR2 are MNHEY and SVGAGI. CDR3 length: 14 residues. V was clipped by 6 bases and J by 7 bases; unmatched bases: 10. About this clone itself: Its antigen is as yet unknown.

Sequenced material: central memory CD4+ T cells from blood. The TCR sequence derives from a woman between 40 and 55 years old in good health. This rearrangement joins TRBV6-5 to TRBJ2-7; 9 bases align to TRBD1. CDR3 in amino acids: CASSRGQGVGEQYF. The CDR3 nucleotides read TGTGCCAGCAGCCGGGGACAGGGAGTAGGTGAGCAGTACTTC.